The 21 T cell receptor beta chains below all came from one sample that was sequenced in a study of blood T cell repertoires in COVID-19. Sequencing used immunoSEQ multiplex PCR; TCRdb keeps in-frame clones, though not all of them. The sample holds about 190,000 clones, more than 85% seen once. The source material was peripheral blood. The receptors derive from a man aged 35-49 years with active or convalescent COVID-19.

This clone appeared a few times. The V call is TRBV7-9, the J call TRBJ2-1, with D possibly being TRBD1 (5 bases). CDR3 length: 18 amino acids. Per germline, CDR1 SEHNR and CDR2 FQNEAQ (reference sequence). Trimming cost V 2 bases and J 3 bases, with 20 bases left between them. The chain's CDR3 is CASSLYARTRADYNEQFF. The DNA for the CDR3 is TGTGCCAGCAGCTTATATGCCCGAACCAGGGCAGACTACAATGAGCAGTTCTTC.

The V gene is TRBV19, the J gene TRBJ2-5; the match to TRBD2 covers 9 bases. V lost 1 base, J lost 0 bases, and 6 bases stayed unmatched. The germline V gene has CDR1 LNHDA and CDR2 SQIVND (reference sequence). CDR3 length: 17 residues. The CDR3 region has the DNA TGTGCCAGTAGTATAGGATGGGCTAGCGGGGACCAAGAGACCCAGTACTTC. It translates to CASSIGWASGDQETQYF.

The V gene is TRBV6-2 or TRBV6-3, the J gene TRBJ2-5; TRBD2 matches 7 bases. Trimming at V came to 7 bases and at J to 5 bases, leaving 13 bases not matched to a gene. The length of the CDR3 is 15 residues. Per the germline V gene, CDR1 is MNHEY and CDR2 is SVGEGT. Here the CDR3 reads CASTPPGGLFETQYF. Written as DNA, the CDR3 is TGTGCCAGCACCCCCCCTGGGGGACTATTTGAGACCCAGTACTTC.

The rearrangement uses TRBV5-1 and TRBJ1-2; 10 nucleotides agree with TRBD1. Germline-derived CDR1 and CDR2 are SGHRS and YFSETQ. V shed 3 bases, J shed 2 bases, and the junction held 4 bases outside the gene matches. The CDR3 is 15 residues long. DNA of the CDR3: TGCGCCAGCAGCTCGGGACAGGGGATAAACTATGGCTACACCTTC. This codes for CASSSGQGINYGYTF.

This sequence joins TRBV28 and TRBJ2-5, with 7 nucleotides matching TRBD2. Per the germline V gene, CDR1 is MDHEN and CDR2 is SYDVKM. With V trimmed by 5 bases and J by 5 bases, 8 bases remained unmatched. There are 14 residues in the CDR3. CDR3 amino acids: CASSLPLGGETQYF. The CDR3 region has the DNA TGTGCCAGCAGTCTCCCCCTGGGGGGGGAGACCCAGTACTTC.

The chain uses TRBV11-3 and TRBJ2-2; 8 bases line up with TRBD1. The J segment lost 3 bases and the V segment lost 1 base, leaving 4 bases of the junction unmatched. The germline gives CDR1 SGHNT, CDR2 YENEEA. The CDR3 runs 16 residues. CDR3 DNA: TGTGCCAGCAGCTTAGGACAGGGGAAGGACACCGGGGAGCTGTTTTTT. Translating gives CASSLGQGKDTGELFF.

V and J are TRBV20-1 and TRBJ2-1; 8 bases agree with TRBD2. Germline V CDR1 and CDR2: DFQATT, SNEGSKA (reference sequence). The CDR3 has 10 residues. V shed 3 bases, J shed 15 bases, and the junction held 4 bases outside the gene matches. DNA for the CDR3: TGCAGTGCTAGTAGCGGGGACTCGTTCTTC. Translating gives CSASSGDSFF.

CDR3 protein: CASARTGSNYEQYF. CDR3 DNA: TGCGCCAGCGCCCGGACAGGGTCGAACTACGAGCAGTACTTC. The chain employs TRBV5-1 and TRBJ2-7, with 8 nucleotides matching TRBD1. V gave up 7 bases and J gave up 3 bases; unmatched junction bases: 9. Germline V lookup: CDR1 SGHRS, CDR2 YFSETQ. The CDR3 runs 14 residues.

The table lists this clone with a few counts. The chain joins TRBV7-8 to TRBJ1-2; D may be TRBD1 (5 bases). V was trimmed by 2 bases and J by 14 bases, leaving 18 bases between them. The CDR3 is 13 amino acids. CDR1 is SGHVS, CDR2 FQNEAQ, per germline. The CDR3 is CASSLSATASDTF. The DNA of the CDR3 is TGTGCCAGCAGCTTATCTGCGACAGCCAGTGATACCTTC.

This clone has a single count. J is TRBJ2-1 and V is TRBV2, with D unresolved. The ends were cut back, 3 bases at V and 9 bases at J, with 9 bases in the middle. The germline gives CDR1 SNHLY, CDR2 FYNNEI. The CDR3 is 12 residues long. Written as DNA, the CDR3 is TGTGCCAGCAGTGAGTCTGAGGCTGAGCAGTTCTTC. Encoded protein: CASSESEAEQFF.

The V call is TRBV3-1 (or the pseudogene TRBV3-2), the J call TRBJ2-7; TRBD1 is a possible D gene (6 bases). Per the germline V gene, CDR1 is LGHDT and CDR2 is YNNKEL (reference sequence). V shed 4 bases and J shed 5 bases, with 15 bases lying between them. The CDR3 totals 14 residues. The CDR3 protein is CASSLPNREDEQYF. In DNA, the CDR3 is TGTGCCAGCAGCCTACCTAACAGGGAAGACGAGCAGTACTTC.

The chain is built from TRBV6-5 and TRBJ1-2; a possible D gene is TRBD1 (6 bases). V gave up 8 bases and J gave up 4 bases, with 17 bases separating them. CDR3 length: 14 residues. Germline V lookup: CDR1 MNHEY, CDR2 SVGAGI. CDR3 bases: TGTGCCAGCGGGGGCCACAGAACCTTCTATGGCTACACCTTC. Protein sequence: CASGGHRTFYGYTF.

This chain links TRBV18 with TRBJ1-2, with D tentatively TRBD1 (6 bases). Trimming cost V 0 bases and J 11 bases, with 16 bases left between them. Germline loops: CDR1 KGHSH, CDR2 LQKENI. The CDR3 is 14 residues long. CDR3 DNA: TGTGCCAGCTCACCACCGGGACAAGGCCACGTTTACACCTTC. This translates into CASSPPGQGHVYTF. Supplemented by reference TRBV18 and TRBJ1-2, the full variable domain reads NAGVMQNPRHLVRRRGQEARLRCSPMKGHSHVYWYRQLPEEGLKFMVYLQKENIIDESGMPKERFSAEFPKEGPSILRIQQVVRGDSAAYFCASSPPGQGHVYTFGSGTRLTVV.

The chain is built from TRBV7-2 and TRBJ2-1; 10 positions agree with TRBD2. V was clipped by 3 bases and J by 8 bases; unmatched bases: 4. CDR1 and CDR2 from the germline V gene are SGHTA and FQGNSA. The CDR3 runs to 14 residues. The CDR3 loop is CASSLSGGAHEQFF. The CDR3 DNA follows: TGTGCCAGCAGCTTGAGCGGGGGGGCACATGAGCAGTTCTTC.

The chain uses TRBV4-1 and TRBJ1-1; 7 nucleotides match TRBD1. V lost 6 bases, J lost 3 bases, and 1 base stayed unmatched. The germline gives CDR1 MGHRA, CDR2 YSYEKL. This CDR3 has 12 residues. Here the CDR3 reads CASRDRDTEAFF. The CDR3 DNA follows: TGCGCCAGCAGAGACAGGGACACTGAAGCTTTCTTT.

The chain uses TRBV6-1 and TRBJ1-4, with D possibly matching TRBD1 (5 bases). Trimming took off 2 bases at V and 6 bases at J, with 13 bases between the two ends. CDR1 is MNHNS and CDR2 is SASEGT in the germline V gene. The CDR3 is 15 residues long. The CDR3 sequence: CASSEPGEGYEKLFF. CDR3 nucleotide sequence: TGTGCCAGCAGTGAACCGGGGGAGGGTTATGAAAAACTGTTTTTT.

The chain links TRBV5-1 to TRBJ2-2, with 7 bases aligning to TRBD2. Germline trimming cut 3 bases from V and 1 base from J; bases unmatched to any gene: 3. The CDR3 is made up of 15 amino acids. Germline CDR1 reads SGHRS; CDR2 reads YFSETQ. This chain's CDR3 is CASSWPGGNTGELFF. The CDR3 bases are TGCGCCAGCAGCTGGCCGGGGGGGAACACCGGGGAGCTGTTTTTT.

The chain uses TRBV27 and TRBJ2-5; 10 nucleotides match TRBD2. This CDR3 comprises 18 residues. V was clipped by 6 bases and J by 4 bases; unmatched bases: 17. Germline CDR1 reads MNHEY; CDR2 reads SMNVEV (reference sequence). CDR3 amino acids: CASSLNLAGALKRETQYF. DNA for the CDR3: TGTGCCAGCAGCCTGAACCTAGCGGGGGCCCTCAAAAGAGAGACCCAGTACTTC.

This clone has just one count. The chain carries TRBV9 and TRBJ2-2, with D possibly being TRBD1 (7 bases). V dropped 3 bases and J dropped 7 bases, with 10 bases sitting between them. Germline V gene sequence: CDR1 SGDLS, CDR2 YYNGEE. The CDR3 is 13 amino acids. The CDR3 here is CASSARGDGELFF. Here the CDR3 DNA reads TGTGCCAGCAGCGCCAGGGGGGACGGGGAGCTGTTTTTT.

This chain links TRBV4-1 with TRBJ2-5, with 10 bases matching TRBD2. The trim removed 1 base at V and 9 bases at J, leaving 5 bases unmatched. CDR1 and CDR2 from the germline V gene are MGHRA and YSYEKL. The CDR3 runs 14 residues. This CDR3 reads CASSQARTSGSQYF. In nucleotides, the CDR3 is TGCGCCAGCAGCCAAGCCCGGACTAGCGGTTCCCAGTACTTC.

The gene calls are TRBV14 and TRBJ1-2; D is undetermined. Trimming removed 3 bases from V and 8 bases from J, with 13 bases in between. The CDR3 loop spans 13 amino acids. CDR1 SGHDN and CDR2 FVKESK come from the germline V gene. CDR3 residues: CASSQGQVPGYTF. In DNA form, the CDR3 reads TGTGCCAGCAGCCAGGGTCAGGTACCCGGCTACACCTTC.